These 21 T cell receptor beta chains share one sample of origin, sequenced in a study of T cells in Graves' hyperthyroidism and ophthalmopathy. Amplification of TCR beta CDR3 regions was performed using RNA transcripts as template. First-round RT-PCR targeting the TCR CDR3 was performed with the HTBI primer set. TCRdb re-called the multiplex PCR reads through MiXCR, storing one row per CDR3 protein. The sample has around 300,000 distinct CDR3 sequences; approximately 18% are singletons. Sample: blood. Receptors were obtained from a man in his fifties with Graves' ophthalmopathy.

This clonotype has at least ten counts. The chain is built from TRBV5-1 and TRBJ1-1; D not resolved. CDR3 length: 14 residues. Trimming pared 6 bases from V and 0 bases from J, leaving 12 bases between. CDR1 is SGHRS, CDR2 YFSETQ, per germline. The CDR3 here is CASTDPGMNTEAFF. As DNA, the CDR3 is TGCGCCAGCACGGATCCGGGCATGAACACTGAAGCTTTCTTT.

The sample holds many counts of this clonotype. The gene calls are TRBV28 and TRBJ1-5; D is undetermined. Germline V gives CDR1 MDHEN, CDR2 SYDVKM. Trimming shortened V by 8 bases and J by 6 bases, and 20 bases separated the two germline ends. The CDR3 is made up of 15 amino acids. The CDR3 nucleotides read TGTGCCAGCCAAGCCGAGGGTTATAGGAGTCAGCCCCAGCATTTT. Translated: CASQAEGYRSQPQHF. The complete variable domain, with remaining parts taken from reference TRBV28 and TRBJ1-5, reads DVKVTQSSRYLVKRTGEKVFLECVQDMDHENMFWYRQDPGLGLRLIYFSYDVKMKEKGDIPEGYSVSREKKERFSLILESASTNQTSMYLCASQAEGYRSQPQHFGDGTRLSIL.

The V call is TRBV5-1, the J call TRBJ2-7; D gene ambiguous. The CDR3 is 15 amino acids. The V gene lost 6 bases and the J gene lost 7 bases, with 23 bases spanning the gap. In germline, CDR1 is SGHRS, CDR2 YFSETQ. DNA for the CDR3: TGCGCCAGCACCGTCGACCTAAAGCGAACGGATGAGCAGTACTTC. The encoded protein is CASTVDLKRTDEQYF.

This chain joins TRBV27 and TRBJ1-5, with D uncertain. V lost 6 bases, J lost 3 bases, and 12 bases lay in between. This CDR3 has 14 amino acids. Looked up from germline, CDR1 is MNHEY and CDR2 is SMNVEV (reference sequence). The CDR3 loop reads CASSPFGDNQPQHF. Here the CDR3 DNA reads TGTGCCAGCAGCCCCTTCGGGGACAATCAGCCCCAGCATTTT.

This clonotype was found a few times. The chain combines TRBV14 with TRBJ1-5; D is uncertain. The germline gives CDR1 SGHDN, CDR2 FVKESK. This CDR3 spans 18 amino acids. V lost 0 bases and J lost 2, with 17 bases in between. The CDR3 loop reads CASSQEGRRIKCNQPQHF. The CDR3 region has the DNA TGTGCCAGCAGCCAAGAAGGCAGGAGGATTAAATGCAATCAGCCCCAGCATTTT. The variable domain in full, completed from reference TRBV14 and TRBJ1-5, reads EAGVTQFPSHSVIEKGQTVTLRCDPISGHDNLYWYRRVMGKEIKFLLHFVKESKQDESGMPNNRFLAERTGGTYSTLKVQPAELEDSGVYFCASSQEGRRIKCNQPQHFGDGTRLSIL.

In this sample, this clonotype turned up once. The V call is TRBV20-1, the J call TRBJ2-7; D ambiguous. The CDR3 runs 14 residues. Germline CDR1 DFQATT, CDR2 SNEGSKA (reference sequence). V shed 0 bases and J shed 1 base, with 10 bases lying between them. DNA for the CDR3: TGCAGTGCTAGAGATAAGGCCGGTTCCTACGAGCAGTACTTC. Its protein is CSARDKAGSYEQYF.

V and J are TRBV7-9 and TRBJ2-3; D might be TRBD1 or TRBD2, each matching 6 bases. The V end was cut by 8 bases, the J end by 2 bases, with 26 bases between. This CDR3 contains 18 residues. Germline CDR1 and CDR2: SEHNR and FQNEAQ (reference sequence). CDR3 DNA: TGTGCCAGCCGGCCCTTGGGGGGCCGCTATCTTCACACAGATACGCAGTATTTT. Translating gives CASRPLGGRYLHTDTQYF.

This clonotype has a count of ten or more. This chain uses TRBV18 with TRBJ1-1; tentative D call: TRBD1 (5 bases). The CDR3 contains 15 residues. V lost 1 base and J 4 bases, leaving 13 bases between the germline ends. The germline V gene has CDR1 KGHSH and CDR2 LQKENI. In DNA form, the CDR3 reads TGTGCCAGCTCACCACGCGCGCAGGGAGGCACTGAAGCTTTCTTT. This translates into CASSPRAQGGTEAFF.

This clonotype was recorded many times. The chain joins TRBV7-2 to TRBJ1-1, with 8 bases fitting TRBD1. V shed 4 bases and J 4 bases; nucleotides not matched to a gene: 2. Germline V gene data show CDR1 as SGHTA and CDR2 as FQGNSA. This CDR3 is built from 13 residues. As DNA, the CDR3 is TGTGCCAGCAGCTATACAGGGGGCACTGAAGCTTTCTTT. It yields the protein CASSYTGGTEAFF.

This clonotype has a count of ten or more. This chain links TRBV12-3 or TRBV12-4 with TRBJ2-5; 10 bases fit TRBD2. The CDR3 loop spans 15 amino acids. V lost 3 bases to trimming and J lost 4 bases; unmatched junction nucleotides: 5. The CDR3 coding sequence is TGTGCCAGCAGTTTTGCTAGCGGGAGATCAGAGACCCAGTACTTC. Translation gives CASSFASGRSETQYF.

This clonotype has more than one count but fewer than ten. The rearrangement joins TRBV9 to TRBJ2-7, with 7 bases lining up with TRBD1. The J segment lost 2 bases and the V segment lost 2 bases, leaving 4 bases of the junction unmatched. The CDR3 sequence is 14 residues long. Per the germline V gene, CDR1 is SGDLS and CDR2 is YYNGEE. CDR3 coding DNA: TGTGCCAGCAGCGTTGGGACAGCACCCTACGAGCAGTACTTC. As protein: CASSVGTAPYEQYF. Based on the CDR3 plus reference TRBV9 and TRBJ2-7, the full variable domain is DSGVTQTPKHLITATGQRVTLRCSPRSGDLSVYWYQQSLDQGLQFLIQYYNGEERAKGNILERFSAQQFPDLHSELNLSSLELGDSALYFCASSVGTAPYEQYFGPGTRLTVT.

This rearrangement joins TRBV6-1 to TRBJ2-3; weak D call: TRBD2 (5 bases). Germline values: CDR1 MNHNS, CDR2 SASEGT. This CDR3 comprises 16 residues. V shed 7 bases and J shed 3 bases, with 20 bases lying between them. CDR3 nucleotide sequence: TGTGCCAGCACTCGAGGAGCGGATAGCATTACAGATACGCAGTATTTT. Translation: CASTRGADSITDTQYF.

The chain uses TRBV20-1 and TRBJ2-7; 7 nucleotides line up with TRBD2. The germline CDR1 and CDR2 sequences are DFQATT and SNEGSKA (reference sequence). V shed 0 bases and J 0 bases; nucleotides not matched to a gene: 5. This CDR3 has 15 amino acids. CDR3 loop: CSARDDGRSSYEQYF. DNA of the CDR3: TGCAGTGCTAGAGATGACGGGAGGAGCTCCTACGAGCAGTACTTC.

There are many counts of this clonotype. The rearrangement links TRBV10-3 to TRBJ2-7, with TRBD2 matching 8 bases. The CDR3 length is 14 residues. Germline values: CDR1 ENHRY, CDR2 SYGVKD. The V segment lost 6 bases and the J segment 5 bases; nucleotides outside the gene matches: 9. For the CDR3, the DNA is TGTGCCATCAGCTCTCTGGGACTAGAGGACGAGCAGTACTTC. It codes for CAISSLGLEDEQYF.

This clonotype has ten or more counts. The chain recombines TRBV2 with TRBJ2-3, with unresolved D. V was clipped by 3 bases and J by 0 bases, with 13 bases between them. The CDR3 totals 16 residues. The germline V gene encodes CDR1 SNHLY and CDR2 FYNNEI. The CDR3 DNA reads as TGTGCCAGCAGTGAGCGCCCCCTCGGCAGCACAGATACGCAGTATTTT. Its translation: CASSERPLGSTDTQYF.

The sample holds a few counts of this clonotype. This chain joins TRBV5-6 and TRBJ2-5; D perhaps matches TRBD2 (6 bases). Germline CDR1 reads SGHDT; CDR2 reads YYEEEE. Trimming took off 4 bases at V and 5 bases at J, with 12 bases between the two ends. The CDR3 totals 13 residues. CDR3: CASSGGFMETQYF. The CDR3 DNA reads as TGTGCCAGCAGCGGAGGGTTTATGGAGACCCAGTACTTC.

CDR3 DNA sequence: TGTGCCAGCAAAACTACGGGGAACTACGAGCAGTACTTC. Translation gives CASKTTGNYEQYF. The chain carries TRBV2 and TRBJ2-7; weak D call: TRBD2 (5 bases). Germline V gene sequence: CDR1 SNHLY, CDR2 FYNNEI. This CDR3 has 13 amino acids. V lost 7 bases and J lost 3, with 13 bases in between.

This clonotype was observed many times. J is TRBJ2-7 and V is TRBV5-1; D not certain. The CDR3 spans 15 residues. Per germline, CDR1 SGHRS and CDR2 YFSETQ. V was clipped by 0 bases and J by 2 bases, with 12 bases between them. CDR3 amino acids: CASSLGAVGTYEQYF. CDR3 nucleotide sequence: TGCGCCAGCAGCTTGGGAGCAGTGGGGACCTACGAGCAGTACTTC.

The chain uses TRBV6-2 or TRBV6-3 and TRBJ2-7; 13 bases agree with TRBD2. Per the germline V gene, CDR1 is MNHEY and CDR2 is SVGEGT. This CDR3 has 16 residues. The V segment lost 6 bases and the J segment 2 bases; nucleotides outside the gene matches: 7. DNA for the CDR3: TGTGCCAGCAGCAGGGCGACTAGCGGGAGGACCTACGAGCAGTACTTC. Translated: CASSRATSGRTYEQYF.

The sample holds a few counts of this clonotype. The genes are TRBV12-3 or TRBV12-4 and TRBJ2-1; the D gene could be TRBD1 or TRBD2 (5 bases each). CDR3 size: 15 residues. V was trimmed by 5 bases and J by 2 bases, leaving 13 bases between them. The CDR3 DNA follows: TGTGCCAGCAGTACCGGGACCACCCCCTACAATGAGCAGTTCTTC. Translated: CASSTGTTPYNEQFF.

Only a few counts were recorded for this clonotype. The rearrangement links TRBV7-8 to TRBJ2-3; the D gene is possibly TRBD1 (6 bases). The ends were cut back, 2 bases at V and 10 bases at J, with 19 bases in the middle. Germline CDR1 reads SGHVS; CDR2 reads FQNEAQ. The CDR3 runs 15 residues. This chain's CDR3 is CASSLTGTPLSPQYF. The CDR3 region has the DNA TGTGCCAGCAGCTTAACCGGGACACCGCTTTCCCCGCAGTATTTT.